The T cell receptor (beta chain) under discussion was sequenced for a study of human T cells and chemical hapten exposure. This CDR3 contains 13 residues. Trimming pared 8 bases from V and 0 bases from J, leaving 11 bases between. The V gene's germline CDR1 is DFQATT and CDR2 SNEGSKA (reference sequence). TCRdb re-called the RACE reads with MiXCR, one entry per CDR3 protein. The profile shows about 380,000 distinct CDR3 sequences, 5.1% of them singletons. Broader study findings: Relative to control repertoires, expanded TCRs gave rise to significantly more large CDR3 similarity clusters.

Of note for this clonotype: Its target is unknown.

Indicated time point: pre-sensitization, week 0. Treatment reported: therapeutic diphenylcyclopropenone sensitization with weekly scalp DPC. Samples of blood were obtained prior to the application of each patch test. This material consisted of whole blood, taken in connection with sensitization to the hapten diphenylcyclopropenone (DPC). The receptor comes from a woman aged 45-65 years with alopecia areata. Some clones in this sample may be carry-over from other donors' samples. V and J are TRBV20-1 and TRBJ2-1, with a weak D call TRBD2 (5 bases). The chain's CDR3 is CSSRGSSYNEQFF. Here the CDR3 DNA reads TGCAGTTCACGAGGGAGCTCCTACAATGAGCAGTTCTTC.